One and the same sample provided the 10 T cell receptor beta chains below, sequenced in a study of blood T cell repertoires in COVID-19. Only in-frame clones appear in the TCRdb table, and some are missing; sequencing was by immunoSEQ multiplex PCR. The sample contains about 140,000 clones, roughly 80% of which appear only once. Sequenced material: peripheral blood. Every receptor here comes from a woman aged 50 to 60 with active or convalescent COVID-19.

This sequence joins TRBV7-2 and TRBJ1-3; TRBD1 agrees at 7 bases. There are 17 residues in the CDR3. V was clipped by 4 bases and J by 3 bases; unmatched bases: 12. Germline CDR1 and CDR2: SGHTA and FQGNSA. The CDR3 loop is CASSSGPGGGFGNTIYF. In nucleotides, the CDR3 is TGTGCCAGCAGCTCCGGACCAGGGGGTGGCTTTGGAAACACCATATATTTT. The variable domain in full, with the rest retrieved from reference TRBV7-2 and TRBJ1-3, is GAGVSQSPSNKVTEKGKDVELRCDPISGHTALYWYRQSLGQGLEFLIYFQGNSAPDKSGLPSDRFSAERTGGSVSTLTIQRTQQEDSAVYLCASSSGPGGGFGNTIYFGEGSWLTVV.

V and J are TRBV15 and TRBJ1-5, with a weak D call TRBD1 (6 bases). The germline V and J ends were trimmed by 1 base and 3 bases, with 10 bases remaining between them. This CDR3 is 15 amino acids long. The germline V gene has CDR1 LNHNV and CDR2 YYDKDF (reference sequence). The CDR3 DNA reads TGTGCCACCAGCAGAGGGCGGGGGGCCAATCAGCCCCAGCATTTT. It codes for CATSRGRGANQPQHF. Drawing the rest from reference TRBV15 and TRBJ1-5, the complete variable domain is DAMVIQNPRYQVTQFGKPVTLSCSQTLNHNVMYWYQQKSSQAPKLLFHYYDKDFNNEADTPDNFQSRRPNTSFCFLDIRSPGLGDTAMYLCATSRGRGANQPQHFGDGTRLSIL.

The genes are TRBV20-1 and TRBJ2-3; 11 nucleotides match TRBD2. CDR1 DFQATT and CDR2 SNEGSKA come from the germline V gene (reference sequence). The CDR3 length is 17 residues. V lost 3 bases to trimming and J lost 3 bases; unmatched junction nucleotides: 11. This CDR3 is CSASGAGTSGHTDTQYF. CDR3 in DNA: TGCAGTGCTAGTGGAGCCGGGACTAGCGGTCATACAGATACGCAGTATTTT.

The V call is TRBV11-1, the J call TRBJ2-7, with TRBD1 as a possible D gene (6 bases). Trimming removed 5 bases at V and 4 bases at J, with 12 bases between. Germline V gene sequence: CDR1 SGHAT, CDR2 FQDESV (reference sequence). The CDR3 is 13 amino acids. CDR3 sequence: CASSGDKSYEQYF. DNA for the CDR3: TGTGCCAGCAGCGGGGACAAGTCTTACGAGCAGTACTTC.

This chain uses TRBV7-8 with TRBJ2-3; TRBD1 aligns across 9 bases. CDR1 and CDR2 (germline): SGHVS, FQNEAQ. V trimming: 1 base; J trimming: 6 bases; junction bases outside the gene matches: 2. This CDR3 has 14 residues. The CDR3 sequence is CASSLGTGEDTQYF. DNA for the CDR3: TGTGCCAGCAGCTTAGGGACAGGGGAGGATACGCAGTATTTT.

In this sample, this clone turned up once. The rearrangement links TRBV19 to TRBJ2-5; 11 nucleotides match TRBD2. The CDR3 sequence is 18 residues long. J lost 2 bases, V lost 1 base, and 9 bases had no gene match. The germline V gene encodes CDR1 LNHDA and CDR2 SQIVND (reference sequence). The CDR3: CASSIVASGGTSQETQYF. Written as DNA, the CDR3 is TGTGCCAGTAGTATAGTGGCTAGCGGGGGGACCTCTCAAGAGACCCAGTACTTC.

The rearrangement joins TRBV7-9 to TRBJ1-4; D is possibly TRBD1 (6 bases). The V gene's germline CDR1 is SEHNR and CDR2 FQNEAQ (reference sequence). V dropped 2 bases and J dropped 2 bases, with 12 bases sitting between them. This CDR3 has 16 amino acids. The CDR3 DNA reads TGTGCCAGCAGCTTACGGGCAGGGGAGACTAATGAAAAACTGTTTTTT. This gives the protein CASSLRAGETNEKLFF.

This clone was counted at least ten times. The CDR3 here is CASSQDREGYSNQPQHF. The DNA of the CDR3 is TGTGCCAGCAGCCAGGACAGGGAGGGTTATAGCAATCAGCCCCAGCATTTT. The chain couples TRBV3-1 (or the pseudogene TRBV3-2) to TRBJ1-5; 8 bases align to TRBD1. This CDR3 comprises 17 residues. Trimming took 3 bases from V and 0 from J; bases not matched to a gene: 7. CDR1 and CDR2 (germline): LGHDT, YNNKEL (reference sequence).

This clone was seen only a few times. The chain carries TRBV6-6 and TRBJ2-7; D is perhaps TRBD1 (5 bases). Trimming left V 6 bases short and J 6 bases short, with 18 bases between. Germline CDR1 reads MNHNY; CDR2 reads SVGAGI (reference sequence). There are 14 residues in the CDR3. The CDR3, as DNA: TGTGCCAGCAGCCCCCCGGCAGGGATGGCCGAGCAGTACTTC. As protein: CASSPPAGMAEQYF.

V usage is TRBV30 and J usage is TRBJ2-7; D gene unclear. Trimming took 0 bases from V and 3 from J, leaving 12 bases between them. The CDR3 consists of 14 residues. In germline, CDR1 is GTSNPN, CDR2 SVGIG (reference sequence). CDR3 nucleotide sequence: TGTGCCTGGAGTGTCCCCCCACAAATCTACGAGCAGTACTTC. Protein sequence: CAWSVPPQIYEQYF.